This passage covers 22 T cell receptor beta chains from one sample sequenced in a study of T-cell reconstitution after alpha-beta-depleted transplantation in children. Researchers prepared the TCRbeta library using unique molecular identifiers, the study reports. TCRdb passed the PCR reads through MiXCR, listing each CDR3 protein once. The table shows over 150,000 distinct CDR3 sequences, with under 8.5% occurring only once. Sequences were derived from PBMCs, sampled before TCRalphabeta/CD19-depleted stem cell transplant. The receptors originated from a boy between 2 and 10 years old with acute lymphoblastic leukemia, due to receive a stem cell transplant.

By its share, this clonotype is medium-sized. The chain employs TRBV4-2 and TRBJ2-1; 7 bases fit TRBD1. With 0 bases clipped from V and 6 bases from J, the junction kept 2 bases outside the gene matches. Germline V CDR1 and CDR2: LGHNA, YNFKEQ. There are 14 residues in the CDR3. This chain's CDR3 is CASSQDRQGNEQFF. The CDR3 coding sequence is TGTGCCAGCAGCCAAGATCGACAGGGCAATGAGCAGTTCTTC.

The chain couples TRBV7-2 to TRBJ2-7; TRBD1 might be the D (5 bases). The V gene lost 3 bases and the J gene lost 0 bases, with 12 bases spanning the gap. The CDR3 contains 15 residues. CDR1 and CDR2 from the germline V gene are SGHTA and FQGNSA. The CDR3 loop is CASSLVRTTSYEQYF. CDR3 nucleotides: TGTGCCAGCAGCTTGGTTCGGACAACCTCCTACGAGCAGTACTTC.

This clonotype was seen ten or more times. This chain joins TRBV7-2 and TRBJ2-1; 11 positions match TRBD1. The V segment lost 3 bases and the J segment 4 bases; nucleotides outside the gene matches: 5. There are 16 residues in the CDR3. CDR1 SGHTA and CDR2 FQGNSA come from the germline V gene. The CDR3 protein is CASSFFGTGGYNEQFF. CDR3 sequence (DNA): TGTGCCAGCAGCTTCTTCGGGACAGGGGGATACAATGAGCAGTTCTTC.

Many counts were recorded for this clonotype. The chain recombines TRBV20-1 with TRBJ2-1; 7 bases fit TRBD2. Germline CDR1 DFQATT, CDR2 SNEGSKA (reference sequence). Trimming at V came to 5 bases and at J to 2 bases, leaving 6 bases not matched to a gene. This CDR3 is 14 amino acids long. The CDR3 protein is CSAHKRGTYNEQFF. The DNA for the CDR3 is TGCAGTGCTCACAAGCGGGGCACCTACAATGAGCAGTTCTTC.

This clonotype was counted many times. V is TRBV4-3 and J is TRBJ2-2, with a possible D match to TRBD1 (6 bases). The CDR3 length is 14 residues. Germline CDR1 is LGHNA and CDR2 is YSLEER. Trimming stripped 4 bases from V and 1 base from J, with 7 bases between. The CDR3 loop reads CASSLGQNTGELFF. In nucleotides, the CDR3 is TGCGCCAGCAGCCTGGGACAGAACACCGGGGAGCTGTTTTTT.

A few counts support this clonotype. The gene calls are TRBV5-4 and TRBJ2-1; TRBD1 aligns across 9 bases. Germline V gene sequence: CDR1 SGHNT, CDR2 YYREEE (reference sequence). The CDR3 loop spans 16 amino acids. V was clipped by 2 bases and J by 8 bases; unmatched bases: 11. CDR3 loop: CASSFPRTGVGHEQFF. The CDR3 DNA follows: TGTGCCAGCAGCTTTCCCCGGACAGGGGTGGGCCATGAGCAGTTCTTC.

There are many counts of this clonotype. This chain uses TRBV7-8 with TRBJ2-3; no definite D call. Trimming removed 0 bases at V and 2 bases at J, with 9 bases between. The CDR3 runs to 15 residues. Germline V lookup: CDR1 SGHVS, CDR2 FQNEAQ. The CDR3 DNA follows: TGTGCCAGCAGCTTAGCCCACCAAAACACAGATACGCAGTATTTT. This translates into CASSLAHQNTDTQYF.

In its sample, this clonotype was seen a few times. The gene calls are TRBV20-1 and TRBJ1-2; 9 bases align to TRBD1. V lost 6 bases and J lost 1; bases outside the gene matches: 9. CDR3 length equals 15 residues. Germline CDR1 is DFQATT and CDR2 is SNEGSKA (reference sequence). The CDR3 protein is CSAWTGERGNYGYTF. The CDR3 bases are TGCAGTGCGTGGACAGGGGAGAGGGGTAACTATGGCTACACCTTC.

This clonotype was observed at least ten times. This rearrangement joins TRBV5-5 to TRBJ2-2, with D maybe TRBD2 (6 bases). Trimming shortened V by 1 base and J by 3 bases, and 16 bases separated the two germline ends. The CDR3 runs to 17 residues. Germline loops: CDR1 SGHKS, CDR2 YYEKEE (reference sequence). This chain's CDR3 is CASSLLSWEDDTGELFF. In DNA, the CDR3 is TGTGCCAGCAGCTTGCTCTCCTGGGAGGACGACACCGGGGAGCTGTTTTTT.

CDR3 protein: CASSFRTDENEQFF. CDR3 DNA sequence: TGTGCCAGCAGTTTCCGGACCGACGAAAATGAGCAGTTCTTC. J is TRBJ2-1 and V is TRBV12-3 or TRBV12-4; no clear D. The CDR3 covers 14 residues. V lost 3 bases to trimming and J lost 7 bases, with 13 bases between them.

This clonotype has at least ten counts. This rearrangement joins TRBV20-1 to TRBJ2-1; D is uncertain. The ends were cut back, 1 base at V and 12 bases at J, with 13 bases in the middle. CDR1 is DFQATT, CDR2 SNEGSKA, per germline (reference sequence). This CDR3 has 12 amino acids. CDR3 sequence: CSARGVSNLQFF. As DNA, the CDR3 is TGCAGTGCTAGAGGGGTCAGCAACCTGCAGTTCTTC.

This rearrangement joins TRBV2 to TRBJ2-3, with D perhaps TRBD2 (7 bases). V dropped 2 bases and J dropped 6 bases, with 18 bases sitting between them. Germline V gives CDR1 SNHLY, CDR2 FYNNEI. This CDR3 has 16 residues. CDR3 amino acids: CASSEQAAGAGDTQYF. The DNA of the CDR3 is TGTGCCAGCAGTGAACAGGCGGCGGGGGCTGGGGATACGCAGTATTTT.

The V gene is TRBV28, the J gene TRBJ2-7; maybe TRBD2 (5 bases). The CDR3 contains 15 residues. The ends were cut back, 2 bases at V and 12 bases at J, with 23 bases in the middle. Germline V gene lookup returns CDR1 MDHEN and CDR2 SYDVKM. The CDR3 here is CASSLEGSGVPRLYF. The CDR3, as DNA: TGTGCCAGCAGTTTAGAGGGTTCAGGTGTACCGAGGCTGTACTTC.

This clonotype appeared many times. The V call is TRBV6-2 or TRBV6-3, the J call TRBJ1-5; D unresolved. CDR1 MNHEY and CDR2 SVGEGT come from the germline V gene. The V and J ends lost 5 bases and 11 bases respectively, with 22 bases between them. This CDR3 is 15 amino acids long. The CDR3: CASSGDGLSIMSQHF. For the CDR3, the DNA is TGTGCCAGCAGTGGTGATGGGCTCTCCATCATGTCCCAGCATTTT.

The chain uses TRBV5-4 and TRBJ2-7; tentatively, D is TRBD1 (6 bases). CDR3 size: 13 residues. Germline CDR1 SGHNT, CDR2 YYREEE (reference sequence). The V gene lost 2 bases and the J gene lost 10 bases, with 16 bases spanning the gap. The CDR3 region is CASSLPGTPIQYF. The CDR3 DNA follows: TGTGCCAGCAGCTTACCGGGGACACCGATTCAGTACTTC.

The chain carries TRBV18 and TRBJ2-3; D is unresolved. V gave up 2 bases and J gave up 4 bases, with 10 bases separating them. CDR3 size: 14 residues. Germline CDR1 KGHSH, CDR2 LQKENI. The CDR3 is CASSPGDGADTQYF. The CDR3 nucleotides are TGTGCCAGCTCACCAGGGGATGGGGCAGATACGCAGTATTTT.

The rearrangement uses TRBV4-3 and TRBJ2-7; no definite D call. Germline V gives CDR1 LGHNA, CDR2 YSLEER. V lost 2 bases to trimming and J lost 5 bases, with 13 bases between them. The CDR3 has 14 residues. The CDR3 coding sequence is TGCGCCAGCAGCCAAACCGGGTATAGGGACGAGCAGTACTTC. This translates into CASSQTGYRDEQYF.

This clonotype was observed many times. The V and J genes are TRBV27 and TRBJ2-7, with D unresolved. Germline CDR1 and CDR2: MNHEY and SMNVEV (reference sequence). Trimming took off 7 bases at V and 0 bases at J, with 10 bases between the two ends. The CDR3 covers 13 residues. CDR3 in DNA: TGTGCCAGCAATGGCCGGAGCTCCTACGAGCAGTACTTC. Its translation is CASNGRSSYEQYF.

This clonotype was found a few times. V and J are TRBV10-3 and TRBJ2-1, with a possible D match to TRBD2 (6 bases). V was pared by 4 bases and J by 7 bases, with 20 bases between. In germline, CDR1 is ENHRY, CDR2 SYGVKD. The CDR3 totals 16 residues. Here the CDR3 DNA reads TGTGCCATCAGTGTTCCATCGGACATTCGGGGGAATGAGCAGTTCTTC. This gives the protein CAISVPSDIRGNEQFF.

This clonotype has ten or more counts. The chain couples TRBV25-1 to TRBJ1-6; the match to TRBD1 covers 8 bases. J lost 10 bases, V lost 3 bases, and 11 bases had no gene match. The CDR3 consists of 16 residues. Per the germline V gene, CDR1 is MGHDK and CDR2 is SYGVNS. CDR3 DNA sequence: TGTGCCAGCAGTGATGATGGACAGGGTGATCCGTCACCCCTCCACTTT. Protein product: CASSDDGQGDPSPLHF.

The sample holds many counts of this clonotype. This chain links TRBV4-3 with TRBJ2-1; either TRBD1 or TRBD2 may fit D (6 bases each). V was trimmed by 0 bases and J by 8 bases, leaving 11 bases between them. The germline V gene encodes CDR1 LGHNA and CDR2 YSLEER. The CDR3 loop spans 14 amino acids. The CDR3 loop is CASSQDWGADEQFF. The CDR3 DNA follows: TGCGCCAGCAGCCAAGATTGGGGGGCCGATGAGCAGTTCTTC.

This clonotype was seen at least ten times. The rearrangement uses TRBV4-3 and TRBJ1-6; D ambiguous. V dropped 1 base and J dropped 9 bases, with 13 bases sitting between them. Per the germline V gene, CDR1 is LGHNA and CDR2 is YSLEER. This CDR3 has 15 amino acids. For the CDR3, the DNA is TGCGCCAGCAGCCAAGTTACCGTATCGAGTTCACCCCTCCACTTT. As protein: CASSQVTVSSSPLHF.